This TCR beta chain was documented in a study of T cells in Graves' hyperthyroidism and ophthalmopathy. Study-wide background: The blood sample was taken at first diagnosis, before treatment began.

The hyperthyroidism was newly diagnosed and had lasted under 2 months; the patients were aged 18 to 65. PBMCs came from about 10 ml fresh peripheral blood. As concerns this clonotype: Antigen specificity is unknown.

TCR beta CDR3 sequences were amplified from RNA transcripts. During a first-round RT-PCR of the TCR CDR3, the HTBI primer set was used. Via MiXCR, TCRdb re-called the multiplex PCR reads, giving one row per CDR3 protein. The sample carries over 450,000 distinct CDR3 sequences, approximately 15% recorded once. Findings and limits, study-wide: Most thyroid clonotypes with frequency above 0.001 were detected in blood.

CDR1 and CDR2 (germline): MNHEY, SMNVEV (reference sequence). The trim removed 4 bases at V and 0 bases at J, leaving 11 bases unmatched. The CDR3 contains 18 residues. The gene calls are TRBV27 and TRBJ2-4; TRBD1 agrees at 8 bases. The sequence came from a woman between 18 and 29 years old with Graves' hyperthyroidism. Material for sequencing was blood. CDR3 protein: CASSSETGVPLAKNIQYF. CDR3 in DNA: TGTGCCAGCAGTTCTGAGACAGGGGTTCCCTTAGCCAAAAACATTCAGTACTTC.